This T cell receptor (beta chain) was observed in a study of OX40 agonist ivuxolimab in advanced cancers. Turning to the overall study: Ivuxolimab, which targeted the costimulatory receptor OX40 (CD134), was an agonistic, fully human IgG2 monoclonal antibody. In the dose-escalation cohort, 70% to 85% of patients were male, and the mean age was 60 years with a range of roughly 20 to 79. The monotherapy dose-escalation portion (N = 52 patients) of the phase I ivuxolimab trial is reported in the paper. Prior anti-PD-1, anti-PD-L1 or anti-CTLA-4 therapy was permitted, and checkpoint inhibitors had been received by approximately 39% of dose-escalation patients. Partial responses occurred in three dose-escalation patients, of whom one had hepatocellular carcinoma and two had cutaneous melanoma. Among the approximately 50 dose-escalation patients, about 20 had hepatocellular carcinoma, roughly 15 melanoma, 9 renal cell carcinoma and 9 head and neck cancer. Peripheral TCRbeta sequencing was intended to test whether TCR sequence diversity was altered and clonal T-cell expansion was caused by ivuxolimab. Intravenous ivuxolimab was administered to patients every 2 weeks at six dose levels: 0.01, 0.1, 0.3, 1.5, 3 and 10 mg/kg. On the study overall, not on this receptor specifically: Low levels of normalized T-cell clonal expansion were also seen in some nonresponding patients. In the 0.1-3.0 mg/kg groups, partial responders had among the lowest normalized peripheral clonal expansion, particularly in CD8+ T cells. Antigen specificity was not determined for the clonally expanded peripheral T cells. At doses of 0.1 to 3.0 mg/kg, clonal expansion of both CD4+ and CD8+ T cells in blood was seen between baseline and week 6. After ivuxolimab, CD8+ T cells had more expanded clones than CD4+ T cells on average.

For sequencing of the TCRbeta CDR3 region, genomic DNA was extracted from the sorted cells. The immunoSEQ Assay was used for sequencing of TCRbeta CDR3 regions. This immuneACCESS table, as held by TCRdb, lists in-frame sequences with V and J called but not all clones. Of the missing ones, under half trace to an unresolved V gene in checked studies; the others have no known cause. Recorded for this sample are about 55,000 clones; more than 70% of them occurred a single time. Together, the top ten hold about 7% of the sample. As concerns this clone: What antigen it recognizes has not been identified. The input lacks base qualities; no much larger clone sits a single base away.

Patients with a history of autoimmune disease or receiving systemic immunosuppression were excluded from the trial. Peripheral blood for TCR sequencing was collected from all dose cohorts at baseline, on cycle 4 day 1, and on cycle 7 day 1. Samples were obtained from an open-label, multicenter, first-in-human phase I dose-escalation trial of ivuxolimab. Adults with locally advanced or metastatic melanoma, renal cell, hepatocellular, or head and neck squamous cell carcinoma were enrolled in the trial. Before TCR sequencing, CD4+ and CD8+ T cells were separately sorted from peripheral blood. V sheds 10 bases and J sheds 2 bases, leaving 18 bases between their ends. CDR1 and CDR2 are read off the germline V gene as MDHEN and SYDVKM. The CDR3 numbers 15 residues from cysteine through phenylalanine. The read is trimmed to its CDR3 DNA, 45 bases read in frame from base 1.

In this chain, TRBV28 is recombined with TRBJ1-5; the D gene is perhaps TRBD1, from 5 matching bases. The sample was CD4+ or CD8+ T cells sorted from blood, taken in a trial of the OX40 agonist ivuxolimab. The source is an adult with an advanced solid tumor such as melanoma, head and neck, liver or kidney cancer. The CDR3 here reads CAIEREGSGNQPQHF. In nucleotide form, the sequence is TGTGCCATCGAACGAGAGGGGAGTGGCAATCAGCCCCAGCATTTT.